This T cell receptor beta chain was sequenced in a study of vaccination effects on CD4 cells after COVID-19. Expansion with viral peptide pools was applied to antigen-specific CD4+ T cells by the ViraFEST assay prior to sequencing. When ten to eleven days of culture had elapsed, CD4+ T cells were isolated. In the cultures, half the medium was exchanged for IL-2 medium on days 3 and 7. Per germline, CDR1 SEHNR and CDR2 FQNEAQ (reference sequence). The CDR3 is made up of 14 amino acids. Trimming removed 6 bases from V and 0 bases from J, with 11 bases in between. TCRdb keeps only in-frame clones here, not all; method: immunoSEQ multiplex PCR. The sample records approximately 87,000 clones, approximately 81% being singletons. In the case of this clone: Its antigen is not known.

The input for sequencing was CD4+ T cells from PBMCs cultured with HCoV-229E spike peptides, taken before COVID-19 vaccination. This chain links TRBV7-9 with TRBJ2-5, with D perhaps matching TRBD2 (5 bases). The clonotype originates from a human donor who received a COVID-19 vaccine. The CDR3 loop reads CASRFRRYQETQYF. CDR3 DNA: TGTGCCAGCAGATTTCGGAGGTACCAAGAGACCCAGTACTTC.